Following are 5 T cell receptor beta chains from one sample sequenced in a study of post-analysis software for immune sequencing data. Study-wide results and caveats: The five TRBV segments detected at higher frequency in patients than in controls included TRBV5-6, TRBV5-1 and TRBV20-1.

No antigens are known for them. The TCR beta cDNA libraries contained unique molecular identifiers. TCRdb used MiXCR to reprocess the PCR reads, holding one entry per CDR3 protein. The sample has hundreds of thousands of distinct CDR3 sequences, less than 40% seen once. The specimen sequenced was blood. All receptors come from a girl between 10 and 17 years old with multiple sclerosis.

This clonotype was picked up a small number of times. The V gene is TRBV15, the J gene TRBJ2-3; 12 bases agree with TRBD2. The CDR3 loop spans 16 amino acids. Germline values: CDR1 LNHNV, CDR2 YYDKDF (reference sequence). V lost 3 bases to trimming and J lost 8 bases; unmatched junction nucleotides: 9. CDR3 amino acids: CATSSDPLTSGSTQYF. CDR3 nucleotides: TGTGCCACCAGCAGTGACCCTTTGACTAGCGGGAGTACGCAGTATTTT.

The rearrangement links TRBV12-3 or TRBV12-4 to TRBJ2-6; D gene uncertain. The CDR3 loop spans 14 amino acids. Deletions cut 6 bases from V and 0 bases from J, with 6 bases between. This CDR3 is CASRAASGANVLTF. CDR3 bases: TGTGCCAGCAGAGCAGCCTCTGGGGCCAACGTCCTGACTTTC.

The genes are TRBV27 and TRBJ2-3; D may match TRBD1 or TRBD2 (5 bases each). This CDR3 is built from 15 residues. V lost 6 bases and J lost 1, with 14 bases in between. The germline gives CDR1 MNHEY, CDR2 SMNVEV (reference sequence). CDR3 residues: CASRILRDRTDTQYF. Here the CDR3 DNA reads TGTGCCAGCAGAATCCTCCGGGACCGCACAGATACGCAGTATTTT.

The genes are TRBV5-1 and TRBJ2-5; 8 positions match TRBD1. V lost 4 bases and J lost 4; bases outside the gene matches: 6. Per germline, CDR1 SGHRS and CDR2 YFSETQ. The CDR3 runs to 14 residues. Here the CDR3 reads CASSARGRRETQYF. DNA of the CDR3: TGCGCCAGCAGCGCCAGGGGGCGGAGAGAGACCCAGTACTTC. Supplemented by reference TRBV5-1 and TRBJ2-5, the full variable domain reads KAGVTQTPRYLIKTRGQQVTLSCSPISGHRSVSWYQQTPGQGLQFLFEYFSETQRNKGNFPGRFSGRQFSNSRSEMNVSTLELGDSALYLCASSARGRRETQYFGPGTRLLVL.

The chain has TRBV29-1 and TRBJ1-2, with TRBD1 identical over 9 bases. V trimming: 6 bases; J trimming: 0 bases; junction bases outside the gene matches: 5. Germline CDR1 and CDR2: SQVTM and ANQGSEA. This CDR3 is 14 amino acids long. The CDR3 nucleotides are TGCAGCGTCGGGGGACAGGGTTCTAACTATGGCTACACCTTC. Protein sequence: CSVGGQGSNYGYTF.